The TCR beta chain under discussion was sequenced for a study of T cell changes during pregnancy in multiple sclerosis. Clones were sequenced by immunoSEQ multiplex PCR, and TCRdb holds only the in-frame ones, with some missing. Of under 35,000 clones in the sample, about 89% were seen once. Trimming at V came to 3 bases and at J to 2 bases, leaving 12 bases not matched to a gene. This CDR3 is built from 17 residues. Germline loops: CDR1 LNHDA, CDR2 SQIVND (reference sequence). This sample comprised CD8+ T cells from peripheral blood mononuclear cells, obtained before pregnancy. This sequence originates from a female donor with multiple sclerosis, enrolled in a pregnancy study. The chain recombines TRBV19 with TRBJ2-7, with 8 bases lining up with TRBD1. CDR3 nucleotide sequence: TGTGCCAGTAGTATGATATCCGGGACAGGCTTCCCCTACGAGCAGTACTTC. It yields the protein CASSMISGTGFPYEQYF.